Listed here are 4 T cell receptor beta chains from one sample, sequenced in a study of CD8+ T cells in alopecia areata. RNA was extracted and reverse transcribed into cDNA as the sequencing template. Assay: immunoSEQ multiplex PCR; the TCRdb copy retains only in-frame clones and omits some. The sample consists of about 110,000 clones, 45% to 60% of them appearing once. Sequenced material: NKG2D-low CD8+ T cells sorted from blood. The receptors come from a human donor with alopecia areata.

The chain uses TRBV27 and TRBJ1-2, with D possibly matching TRBD1 (6 bases). The germline V gene encodes CDR1 MNHEY and CDR2 SMNVEV (reference sequence). This CDR3 region has 14 residues. Trimming cost V 3 bases and J 2 bases, with 10 bases left between them. For the CDR3, the DNA is TGTGCCAGCAGTTTGGGCAGGGGAAACTATGGCTACACCTTC. Translation: CASSLGRGNYGYTF.

The chain uses TRBV28 and TRBJ2-5; D might be TRBD1 (5 bases). Germline CDR1 and CDR2: MDHEN and SYDVKM. V dropped 5 bases and J dropped 4 bases, with 17 bases sitting between them. The CDR3 has 15 amino acids. The CDR3 bases are TGTGCCAGCAGTGATTCCGACAGTTGGGGAGAGACCCAGTACTTC. Protein sequence: CASSDSDSWGETQYF. Variable domain in full (rest from reference TRBV28 and TRBJ2-5): DVKVTQSSRYLVKRTGEKVFLECVQDMDHENMFWYRQDPGLGLRLIYFSYDVKMKEKGDIPEGYSVSREKKERFSLILESASTNQTSMYLCASSDSDSWGETQYFGPGTRLLVL.

V usage is TRBV13 and J usage is TRBJ2-7; weak D call: TRBD1 (5 bases). Germline V gene sequence: CDR1 PRHDT, CDR2 FYEKMQ (reference sequence). The V end was cut by 0 bases, the J end by 6 bases, with 12 bases between. The CDR3 runs 14 residues. CDR3 residues: CASSLGGPTREQYF. CDR3 nucleotide sequence: TGTGCCAGCAGCTTAGGGGGGCCGACGCGCGAGCAGTACTTC.

For this clone: The same CDR3 is also encoded by other DNA sequences in this sample. The chain couples TRBV27 to TRBJ2-1; 7 bases fit TRBD2. This CDR3 has 14 residues. V lost 4 bases and J lost 4; bases outside the gene matches: 4. Germline V CDR1 and CDR2: MNHEY, SMNVEV (reference sequence). Here the CDR3 DNA reads TGTGCCAGCAGTTCGTCGGGGGGATACAATGAGCAGTTCTTC. Translating gives CASSSSGGYNEQFF.